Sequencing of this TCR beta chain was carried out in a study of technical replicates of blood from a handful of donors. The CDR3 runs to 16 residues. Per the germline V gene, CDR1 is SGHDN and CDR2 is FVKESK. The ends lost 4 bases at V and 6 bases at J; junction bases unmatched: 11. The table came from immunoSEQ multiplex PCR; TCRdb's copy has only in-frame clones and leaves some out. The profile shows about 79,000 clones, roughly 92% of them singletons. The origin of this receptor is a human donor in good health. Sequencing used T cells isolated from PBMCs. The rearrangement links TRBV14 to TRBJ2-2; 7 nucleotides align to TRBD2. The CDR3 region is CASSLGLELSAGELFF. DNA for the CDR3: TGTGCCAGCAGCCTCGGACTAGAACTTAGCGCCGGGGAGCTGTTTTTT.